A selection of T cell receptor beta chains follows, all from one sample in a study of shared clonotypes between healthy human individuals. Clones were sequenced by immunoSEQ multiplex PCR, and TCRdb holds only the in-frame ones, with some missing. The data hold a few million clones, with 80% to 95% observed a single time. The specimen was naive CD8+ T cells from PBMCs. These receptors all come from a young man in good health. Some clones in this sample may be carry-over from other donors' samples. Each CDR3 is given with its conserved first and last residue. The order of the fields is V gene, J gene, CDR3 protein.

V: TRBV12-1; J: TRBJ2-3; CDR3: CASSFAYPSGSQADTQYF
V: TRBV7-3; J: TRBJ2-7; CDR3: CASSLNAGPLYEQYF
V: TRBV27; J: TRBJ2-2; CDR3: CASSLGRGELFF
V: TRBV5-1; J: TRBJ1-1; CDR3: CASSLARGANTEAFF
V: TRBV7-3; J: TRBJ2-5; CDR3: CASSLLAGTEETQYF
V: TRBV29-1; J: TRBJ2-7; CDR3: CSVVGRSSYEQYF
V: TRBV30; J: TRBJ1-6; CDR3: CAWSVLGSYNSPLHF
V: TRBV30; J: TRBJ1-5; CDR3: CAWSPRQLNQPQHF
V: TRBV27; J: TRBJ2-7; CDR3: CASSWAPSYEQYF
V: TRBV25-1; J: TRBJ1-1; CDR3: CASSEGGFRTEAFF
V: TRBV27; J: TRBJ2-5; CDR3: CASSAPGETQYF
V: TRBV28; J: TRBJ1-5; CDR3: CASSQSPGQIYSNQPQHF
V: TRBV28; J: TRBJ1-5; CDR3: CASSLFGSKDSTTAMQHF
V: TRBV28; J: TRBJ2-2; CDR3: CACSVRSNTGELFF
V: TRBV27; J: TRBJ2-7; CDR3: CASSPSQGPLLYEQYF
V: TRBV11-3; J: TRBJ2-1; CDR3: CASSSPPGEQFF
V: TRBV2; J: TRBJ2-1; CDR3: CASSDSGNEQFF
V: TRBV30; J: TRBJ2-7; CDR3: CACDGESGREYF
V: TRBV7-6; J: TRBJ1-5; CDR3: CASSPGGGNQPQHF
V: TRBV27; J: TRBJ1-2; CDR3: CASSLSEVEGGPSYGYTF
V: TRBV11-2; J: TRBJ2-7; CDR3: CASSWSPPTDQYF
V: TRBV13; J: TRBJ2-4; CDR3: CASNQRGASGASKNIQYF
V: TRBV10-2; J: TRBJ1-4; CDR3: CASTEFGEKLFF
V: TRBV27; J: TRBJ1-3; CDR3: CASSLRLPSSGNTIYF
V: TRBV19; J: TRBJ1-4; CDR3: CASSIWEKLFF
V: TRBV27; J: TRBJ2-7; CDR3: CAIHPAGVSYEQYF
V: TRBV9; J: TRBJ2-1; CDR3: CASTGAGEQFF
V: TRBV7-9; J: TRBJ1-2; CDR3: CASSPRTETNYGYTF
V: TRBV5-1; J: TRBJ2-2; CDR3: CASSTGGGELFF
V: TRBV5-6; J: TRBJ2-2; CDR3: CASSLGRRAYTGELFF
V: TRBV4-1; J: TRBJ2-7; CDR3: CASSYQDRFSYEQYF
V: TRBV6-5; J: TRBJ1-1; CDR3: CASSYGQGNTEAFF
V: TRBV5-4; J: TRBJ2-1; CDR3: CASSYFNEQFF
V: TRBV5-6; J: TRBJ2-5; CDR3: CASSEGQWETQYF